Below, one TCR beta chain is given with its context. The data stem from a study of blood T cell repertoires in COVID-19. Study summary: Researchers got acute and convalescent COVID-19 samples from the United States, Italy and Spain.

In terms of age and location, participants ranged from about 18 to 95 years and lived in about two dozen US areas. Cohort 3 donors counted as recovered after two negative PCRs, clearance, or resolved symptoms. TCRdb's table, derived via immunoSEQ multiplex PCR, lists solely in-frame clones and lacks some. The data contain more than 150,000 clones, roughly 87% of them singletons. This CDR3 contains 19 residues. V shed 2 bases and J 4 bases; nucleotides not matched to a gene: 17. The germline V gene encodes CDR1 SGHDN and CDR2 FVKESK. The sequence was obtained from a woman aged 45-65 years who had recovered from COVID-19. V usage is TRBV14 and J usage is TRBJ2-5; TRBD1 agrees at 9 bases. Specimen: PBMCs or T cells enriched from blood (not recorded which). CDR3 sequence (DNA): TGTGCCAGCAGCCAACCCCTGGTTTGGGACAGGGTGATCGGAGAGACCCAGTACTTC. Translated, it gives CASSQPLVWDRVIGETQYF.